This T cell receptor (beta chain) is from a study of blood T cell repertoires in COVID-19. The method was immunoSEQ multiplex PCR; TCRdb's version includes in-frame clones alone and lacks a portion of them. The table has some 140,000 clones, around 77% seen once; the top ten hold 11%. This clone has only a few counts. The CDR3 runs 15 residues. CDR1 is GTSNPN, CDR2 SVGIG, per germline (reference sequence). Trimming removed 1 base at V and 9 bases at J, with 19 bases between. The receptor's source is a human donor in a cohort sampled during active COVID-19. Sequences were obtained from peripheral blood. The rearrangement uses TRBV30 and TRBJ2-1; the D gene is possibly TRBD2 (6 bases). The CDR3 nucleotides are TGTGCCTGGAGTGGACCGGGACTTACGTCTAGTGAGCAGTTCTTC. Its translation is CAWSGPGLTSSEQFF.